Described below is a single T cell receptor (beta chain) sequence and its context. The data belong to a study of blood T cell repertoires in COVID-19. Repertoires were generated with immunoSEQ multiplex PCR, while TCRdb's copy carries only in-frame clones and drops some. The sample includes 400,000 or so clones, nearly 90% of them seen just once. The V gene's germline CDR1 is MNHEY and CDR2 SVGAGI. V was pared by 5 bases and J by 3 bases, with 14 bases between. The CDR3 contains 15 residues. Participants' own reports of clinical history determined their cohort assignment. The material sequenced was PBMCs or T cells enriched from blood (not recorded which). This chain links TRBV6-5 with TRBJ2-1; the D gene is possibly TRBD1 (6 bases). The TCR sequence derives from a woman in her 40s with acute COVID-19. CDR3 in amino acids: CASSPQGNVYNEQFF. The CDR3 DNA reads TGTGCCAGCAGTCCCCAGGGGAACGTCTACAATGAGCAGTTCTTC.